Sequencing of this TCR beta chain was carried out in a study of vaccination effects on CD4 cells after COVID-19. Concerning this clone itself: Its antigen is not identified.

General study findings and limits: Long after vaccination, the clones induced by infection and by vaccine shrank markedly in size.

ViraFEST assay sequencing came after antigen-specific CD4+ T cells were expanded with viral peptide pools. CD4+ T cell isolation took place after approximately 11 days of culture. Vaccinees lacked prior SARS-CoV-2 infection and tested negative for nucleocapsid antibodies. They grew over 1.5 million PBMC in each well, adding about 9.5 IU/ml IL-2 and around 10 ug/ml peptides. Measured with immunoSEQ multiplex PCR; TCRdb has only the in-frame clones, and not every one. Of some 59,000 clones in the sample, 75% to 90% are singletons; the top ten hold around 2.4%. Deletions cut 0 bases from V and 10 bases from J, with 4 bases between. This CDR3 spans 12 amino acids. Germline V gives CDR1 LGHDT, CDR2 YNNKEL (reference sequence).

The source was CD4+ T cells from PBMCs cultured with HCoV-229E spike peptides, collected before COVID-19 vaccination. The genes are TRBV3-1 (or the pseudogene TRBV3-2) and TRBJ1-6; D gene uncertain. The TCR originated in a human donor who received a COVID-19 vaccine. The CDR3 sequence is CASSQEGSPLHF. Written as DNA, the CDR3 is TGTGCCAGCAGCCAAGAAGGCTCACCCCTCCACTTT.